Listed here are 5 T cell receptor beta chains from one sample, sequenced in a study of shared clonotypes between healthy human individuals (dated by TCRdb to the early 2020s). Receptors were amplified or captured by the immunoSEQ multiplex PCR assay. This immuneACCESS table, as held by TCRdb, lists in-frame sequences with V and J called but not all clones. Of the missing ones, under half trace to an unresolved V gene in checked studies; the others have no known cause. The table for this sample lists hundreds of thousands of clones; around three quarters of them were counted only once. The ten largest clonotypes hold approximately 12% of the sample. The sample was PBMCs. The source is a woman in her forties in good health. Some clones in this sample may be carry-over from other donors' samples.

Note on this clone: Different DNA sequences within this sample yield the same CDR3. The gene calls are TRBV28 and TRBJ1-2, with D unresolved. V gave up 5 bases and J gave up 2 bases, with 6 bases separating them. The germline CDR1 and CDR2 sequences are MDHEN and SYDVKM. The CDR3 is 12 amino acids. The DNA for the CDR3 is TGTGCCAGCAGTCCTTCCAACTATGGCTACACCTTC. Translating it yields CASSPSNYGYTF.

The chain carries TRBV5-4 and TRBJ1-2; TRBD1 aligns across 7 bases. Germline-derived CDR1 and CDR2 are SGHNT and YYREEE (reference sequence). The V segment lost 3 bases and the J segment 6 bases; nucleotides outside the gene matches: 5. The CDR3 covers 13 residues. The CDR3 region has the DNA TGTGCCAGCAGCTCGGGACAGTTGAATGGCTACACCTTC. Protein: CASSSGQLNGYTF. Complete variable domain (other parts from reference TRBV5-4 and TRBJ1-2): ETGVTQSPTHLIKTRGQQVTLRCSSQSGHNTVSWYQQALGQGPQFIFQYYREEENGRGNFPPRFSGLQFPNYSSELNVNALELDDSALYLCASSSGQLNGYTFGSGTRLTVV.

The rearrangement joins TRBV25-1 to TRBJ2-5, with D possibly TRBD2 on 6 matching bases. The CDR3 spans 17 residues. V was clipped by 1 base and J by 3 bases, with 18 bases between them. Germline loops: CDR1 MGHDK, CDR2 SYGVNS. The CDR3 sequence is CASSEFFSGGLKETQYF. For the CDR3, the DNA is TGTGCCAGCAGTGAATTTTTTAGCGGAGGGTTAAAAGAGACCCAGTACTTC.

This chain links TRBV30 with TRBJ1-5; D gene unclear. The CDR3 contains 13 residues. CDR1 is GTSNPN, CDR2 SVGIG, per germline (reference sequence). Trimming left V 2 bases short and J 5 bases short, with 10 bases between. The CDR3 protein is CAWSSGVDQPQHF. Written as DNA, the CDR3 is TGTGCCTGGAGTTCCGGGGTGGATCAGCCCCAGCATTTT.

The V gene is TRBV5-5, the J gene TRBJ1-5, with a weak D call TRBD1 (5 bases). Trimming cost V 4 bases and J 3 bases, with 11 bases left between them. CDR1 is SGHKS, CDR2 YYEKEE, per germline (reference sequence). The length of the CDR3 is 14 residues. The CDR3 protein is CASSAQGLNQPQHF. CDR3 DNA sequence: TGTGCCAGCAGCGCCCAGGGCCTCAATCAGCCCCAGCATTTT.